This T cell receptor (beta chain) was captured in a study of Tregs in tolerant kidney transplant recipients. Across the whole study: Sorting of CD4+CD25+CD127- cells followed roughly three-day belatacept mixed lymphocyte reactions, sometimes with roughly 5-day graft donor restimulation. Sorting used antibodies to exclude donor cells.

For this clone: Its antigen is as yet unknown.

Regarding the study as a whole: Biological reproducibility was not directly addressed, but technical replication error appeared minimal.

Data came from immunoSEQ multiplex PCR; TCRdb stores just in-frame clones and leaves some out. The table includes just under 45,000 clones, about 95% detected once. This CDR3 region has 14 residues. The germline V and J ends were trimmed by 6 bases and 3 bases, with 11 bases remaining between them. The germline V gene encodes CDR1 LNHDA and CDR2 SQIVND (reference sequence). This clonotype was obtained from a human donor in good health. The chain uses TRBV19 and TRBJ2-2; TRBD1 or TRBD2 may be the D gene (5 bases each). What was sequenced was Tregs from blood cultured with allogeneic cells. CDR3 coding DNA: TGTGCCAGTAGGGGGGTAGGGTACACCGGGGAGCTGTTTTTT. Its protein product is CASRGVGYTGELFF.